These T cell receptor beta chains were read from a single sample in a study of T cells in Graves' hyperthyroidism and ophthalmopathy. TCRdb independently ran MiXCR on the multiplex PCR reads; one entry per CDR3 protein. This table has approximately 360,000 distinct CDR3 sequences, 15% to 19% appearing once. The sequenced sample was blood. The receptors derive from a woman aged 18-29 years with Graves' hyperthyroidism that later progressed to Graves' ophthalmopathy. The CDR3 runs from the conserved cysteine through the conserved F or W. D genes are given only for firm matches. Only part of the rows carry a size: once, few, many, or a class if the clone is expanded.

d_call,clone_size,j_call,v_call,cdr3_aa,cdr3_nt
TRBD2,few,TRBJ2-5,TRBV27,CASSSVPGLAGQETQYF,TGTGCCAGCAGTTCTGTACCGGGACTAGCGGGTCAAGAGACCCAGTACTTC
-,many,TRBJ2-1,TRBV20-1,CSARDNGQDPYNEQFF,TGCAGTGCTAGAGACAACGGGCAGGATCCCTACAATGAGCAGTTCTTC
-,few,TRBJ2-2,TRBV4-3,CASSQETANTGELFF,TGCGCCAGCAGCCAGGAGACGGCGAACACCGGGGAGCTGTTTTTT
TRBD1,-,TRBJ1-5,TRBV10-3,CAISGGQGNQPQHF,TGTGCCATCAGTGGGGGACAGGGGAATCAGCCCCAGCATTTT
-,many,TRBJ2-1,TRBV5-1,CASSLAQYNEQFF,TGCGCCAGCAGCTTGGCTCAGTACAATGAGCAGTTCTTC
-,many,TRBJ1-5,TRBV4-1,CASSQVFAGRSPQHF,TGCGCCAGCAGCCAAGTCTTTGCCGGTCGGTCGCCCCAGCATTTT
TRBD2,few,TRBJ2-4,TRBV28,CASETSGSTSVKNIQYF,TGTGCCAGCGAGACTAGCGGGAGTACATCGGTCAAAAACATTCAGTACTTC
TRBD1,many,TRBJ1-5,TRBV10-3,CAISSGQGERSNQPQHF,TGTGCCATCAGTTCCGGACAGGGTGAACGCAGCAATCAGCCCCAGCATTTT
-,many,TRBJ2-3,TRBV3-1,CASSQASGARTDTQYF,TGTGCCAGCAGCCAAGCGTCTGGAGCTAGGACAGATACGCAGTATTTT
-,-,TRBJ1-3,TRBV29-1,CSVSTGNTIYF,TGCAGCGTTTCAACTGGAAACACCATATATTTT
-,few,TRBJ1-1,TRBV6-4,CASSDSRLRGTEAFF,TGTGCCAGCAGTGACTCGAGGTTAAGAGGGACTGAAGCTTTCTTT
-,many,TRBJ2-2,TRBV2,CASAVGRAGELFF,TGTGCCAGCGCAGTCGGCAGGGCCGGGGAGCTGTTTTTT
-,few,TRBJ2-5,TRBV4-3,CASSPHSLDRSGTQYF,TGCGCCAGCAGCCCTCATTCACTCGACAGGTCGGGGACCCAGTACTTC
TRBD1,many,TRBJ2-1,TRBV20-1,CSARVQGASRNNEQFF,TGCAGTGCTAGGGTACAGGGGGCTAGCCGAAACAATGAGCAGTTCTTC
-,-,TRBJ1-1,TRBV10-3,CATRRGDTEAFF,TGTGCCACCCGAAGGGGGGACACTGAAGCTTTCTTT
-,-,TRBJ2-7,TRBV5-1,CASSLVGCRTPREQYF,TGCGCCAGCAGCTTGGTCGGTTGCCGGACGCCGAGGGAGCAGTACTTC
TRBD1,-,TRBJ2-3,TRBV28,CASSYGGQDFTDTQYF,TGTGCCAGCAGTTACGGGGGACAGGACTTCACAGATACGCAGTATTTT
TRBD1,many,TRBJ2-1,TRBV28,CASRRTGGNEQFF,TGTGCCAGCAGGCGGACAGGGGGCAATGAGCAGTTCTTC
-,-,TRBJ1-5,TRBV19,CASTRGDQPQHF,TGTGCCAGTACCAGGGGAGATCAGCCCCAGCATTTT
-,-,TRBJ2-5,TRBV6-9,CASSSSGGNSETRYF,TGTGCCAGCAGTTCCAGTGGGGGCAATTCGGAGACCCGGTACTTC
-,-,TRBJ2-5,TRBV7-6,CASSPRHGAQETLYF,TGTGCCAGCAGCCCCAGGCATGGGGCACAAGAGACCCTGTACTTC
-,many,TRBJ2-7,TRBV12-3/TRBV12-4,CASSFVGTPMREQYF,TGTGCCAGCAGTTTTGTGGGGACACCGATGAGGGAGCAGTACTTC
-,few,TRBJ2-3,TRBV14,CASSQDWAAILARTDTQYF,TGTGCCAGCAGCCAAGATTGGGCAGCGATACTAGCTAGGACAGATACGCAGTATTTT
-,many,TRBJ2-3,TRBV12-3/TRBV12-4,CASTQGLMPPTDTQYF,TGTGCCAGCACGCAGGGACTCATGCCCCCCACAGATACGCAGTATTTT
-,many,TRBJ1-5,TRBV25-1,CASSVGGVQPQHF,TGTGCCAGCAGTGTTGGAGGGGTCCAGCCCCAGCATTTT
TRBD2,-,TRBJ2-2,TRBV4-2,CASSQEVLAGGMNTGELFF,TGTGCCAGCAGCCAAGAAGTACTAGCGGGAGGAATGAACACCGGGGAGCTGTTTTTT
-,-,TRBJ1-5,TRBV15,CATSRQRSSNQPQHF,TGTGCCACCAGCAGACAGCGTTCAAGCAATCAGCCCCAGCATTTT
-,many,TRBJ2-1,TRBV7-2,CASSLPGSGYNEQFF,TGTGCCAGCAGCTTACCAGGGAGTGGGTACAATGAGCAGTTCTTC
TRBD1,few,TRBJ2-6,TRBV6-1,CASIGQGLSGANVLTF,TGTGCCAGCATCGGACAGGGGCTCTCTGGGGCCAACGTCCTGACTTTC
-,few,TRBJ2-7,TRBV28,CASSGAYQEQYF,TGTGCCAGCAGTGGGGCTTACCAAGAGCAGTACTTC
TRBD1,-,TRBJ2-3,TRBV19,CASSARTGKGTDTQYF,TGTGCCAGTAGTGCCCGGACAGGGAAAGGCACAGATACGCAGTATTTT
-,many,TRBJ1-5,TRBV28,CASSIAQVYSNQPQHF,TGTGCCAGCAGTATAGCTCAGGTCTATAGCAATCAGCCCCAGCATTTT
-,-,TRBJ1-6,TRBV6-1,CASSGGVYNPPLHF,TGTGCCAGCAGTGGCGGGGTCTATAATCCACCCCTCCACTTT
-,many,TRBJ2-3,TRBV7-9,CASSLRTSALTDTQYF,TGTGCCAGCAGCCTCCGCACTAGTGCCCTGACAGATACGCAGTATTTT
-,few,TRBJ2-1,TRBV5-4,CASRPLGGSYNEQFF,TGTGCCAGCAGACCACTAGGGGGCTCCTACAATGAGCAGTTCTTC
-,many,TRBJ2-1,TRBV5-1,CASAPQGQGRNEQFF,TGCGCCAGCGCCCCCCAGGGGCAGGGGAGGAATGAGCAGTTCTTC
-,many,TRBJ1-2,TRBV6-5,CASSYSGPSRGYTF,TGTGCCAGCAGTTACTCCGGGCCCTCGAGGGGCTACACCTTC
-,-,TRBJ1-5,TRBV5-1,CASSMDSLNQPQHF,TGCGCCAGCAGCATGGACAGCCTGAATCAGCCCCAGCATTTT
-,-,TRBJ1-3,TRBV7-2,CASTLAAVGNTIYF,TGTGCCAGCACCCTGGCCGCTGTAGGAAACACCATATATTTT
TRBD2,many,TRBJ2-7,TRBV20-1,CSARDLATSGRAEQYF,TGCAGTGCTAGAGATCTCGCAACTAGCGGGAGGGCCGAGCAGTACTTC
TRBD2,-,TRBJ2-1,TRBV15,CATSRRQWQRDYNKQFF,TGTGCCACCAGCAGACGGCAATGGCAGCGGGACTACAATAAGCAGTTCTTC
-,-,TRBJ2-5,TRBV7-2,CASSLRGGGGETQYF,TGTGCCAGCAGCTTACGGGGCGGAGGGGGGGAGACCCAGTACTTC
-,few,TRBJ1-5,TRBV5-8,CASSLGPYINQPQHF,TGTGCCAGCAGCTTGGGGCCGTATATTAATCAGCCCCAGCATTTT
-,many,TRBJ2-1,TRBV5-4,CASSLPDAYNEQFF,TGTGCCAGCAGCTTACCGGACGCCTACAATGAGCAGTTCTTC
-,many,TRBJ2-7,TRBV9,CASSVAGSGYEQYF,TGTGCCAGCAGCGTAGCGGGCTCGGGGTACGAGCAGTACTTC
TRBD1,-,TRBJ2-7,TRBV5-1,CASSGTGAYEQYF,TGCGCCAGCAGTGGGACAGGGGCCTACGAGCAGTACTTC
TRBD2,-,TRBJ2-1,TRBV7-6,CASSYAGTSGRAIHEQFF,TGTGCCAGCAGCTACGCCGGGACTAGCGGGAGGGCGATCCATGAGCAGTTCTTC